This entry features one T cell receptor (beta chain) sequence. This clonotype was seen at least ten times. What antigen it recognizes has not been identified. The sample holds no much larger clone one base away, and base qualities are not on file. Looking up the germline V gene (reference sequence) yields CDR1 SEHNR and CDR2 FQNEAQ. V drops 3 bases and J drops 4 bases, leaving 9 bases in between. The CDR3 has 13 amino acids, counting the end cysteine and phenylalanine. Only the CDR3 DNA is retained, 39 bases long and in frame from the first base. This sample stems from a study of Graves' ophthalmopathy and Graves' hyperthyroidism (dated by TCRdb to 2017 to 2018). Describing the broader study: Peripheral blood was collected at initial diagnosis, before any treatment. Following sample collection, hyperthyroidism patients were given methimazole at a starting dose of 30 mg daily, and ophthalmopathy patients were given high-dose intravenous methylprednisolone. TCR beta repertoire signatures were used to distinguish Graves' ophthalmopathy from Graves' hyperthyroidism and to predict progression to ophthalmopathy. In about 6 hyperthyroidism patients, the T-cell repertoire of thyroid tissue was compared with the T-cell repertoire of blood. In total, around 130 blood samples were TCR-sequenced: some 40 ophthalmopathy, approximately 75 hyperthyroidism and approximately 17 hyperthyroidism-to-ophthalmopathy patients. For training and testing, the approximately 92 patients in the discovery cohort were randomly divided in a 7:3 ratio. An independent validation cohort comprised 18 hyperthyroidism patients and some 16 patients who later progressed from hyperthyroidism to ophthalmopathy. To explore V-J signatures distinguishing ophthalmopathy from hyperthyroidism, a discovery set of under 110 patients (43 ophthalmopathy, some 55 stable hyperthyroidism) was enrolled. General findings and caveats noted by the study authors: In validation, the model predicted ophthalmopathy progression with about 71% sensitivity and 72.22% specificity; 12 predicted patients were CT-confirmed with GO in a median of around 6.5 months. Most expanded thyroid clonotypes with frequency above 0.001 were also detected in blood, suggesting blood repertoires may reflect the thyroid immune response. No statistical method was used to predetermine the sample size, and group allocation was not hidden from the investigators. In cross-validation, the 13-signature model distinguished ophthalmopathy from stable hyperthyroidism with 87.88% sensitivity and roughly 81% specificity, while in the test set the corresponding values were about 80% and 75%.

Ophthalmopathy patients were characterized by moderately to severely active disease, a Clinical Activity Score of at least 3, a NOSPECS grade of at least 4, and a disease duration under 3 months. Patients with other autoimmune diseases, uncontrolled infections, pregnancy or lactation were excluded from the study. Clinical symptoms, serum thyroxine, TRAb, thyroid ultrasound and orbital computed tomography formed the basis of the diagnosis. PBMCs were isolated from more than 9 ml of fresh peripheral blood by Ficoll-Paque density gradient centrifugation. Total RNA was extracted using Trizol reagent, and RNA quality was checked on an Agilent 2100 Bioanalyzer. TCR beta CDR3 regions were amplified from RNA transcripts for repertoire sequencing. HTBI primers and the Qiagen OneStep RT-PCR kit were used in a first-round RT-PCR, which was followed by a second-round multiplex PCR, size selection and purification. The libraries underwent paired-end sequencing with 100 bp reads on an Illumina HiSeq2000. In the original analysis: Reads were processed with SOAPnuke, discarding reads with adapters, uncalled bases, mean Phred below 15, or no exact constant-primer or identifier match. COPE v1.2.5 was used to merge high-quality paired reads. Unique nucleotide sequences were defined as clonotypes and aligned to IMGT TRB V, D and J references using MiTCR v1.1. Only V-J combinations with frequency above 0.0001 were analysed, covering approximately 99% of repertoires. For each V-J combination, a TCR clonal expansion and chaos score was defined as F50 clonal expansion divided by the chaos observed in the TCRdist matrix. Welch's t-statistics and random forest were used to reduce features to about 14 V-J combinations, which were fed into a naive Bayes classifier. Thyroid-blood repertoire similarity was quantified with the Morisita-Horn index. TCRdb took the public reads, trimmed them with fastp at Q25, ran MiXCR for clone calling and kept in-frame beta chains. Records with the same CDR3 protein are collapsed into one entry carrying the most frequent genes and DNA. TCRdb's processing, not the authors' own work, is the source of the V and J calls. The sample table shows around 400,000 distinct CDR3 sequences, and about 18% are seen once. In total, the top ten clones hold 1.5% to 2% of the sample.

The sequence is built from TRBV7-9 and TRBJ1-2, with the D gene call left open. The receptor comes from a woman aged 18 to 35 with Graves' ophthalmopathy. Donor details come from another sample of the same person, matched by shared clones. Material: peripheral blood. The CDR3 here reads CASSLGASYGYTF. The DNA is as follows: TGTGCCAGCAGCTTGGGAGCTTCCTATGGCTACACCTTC.